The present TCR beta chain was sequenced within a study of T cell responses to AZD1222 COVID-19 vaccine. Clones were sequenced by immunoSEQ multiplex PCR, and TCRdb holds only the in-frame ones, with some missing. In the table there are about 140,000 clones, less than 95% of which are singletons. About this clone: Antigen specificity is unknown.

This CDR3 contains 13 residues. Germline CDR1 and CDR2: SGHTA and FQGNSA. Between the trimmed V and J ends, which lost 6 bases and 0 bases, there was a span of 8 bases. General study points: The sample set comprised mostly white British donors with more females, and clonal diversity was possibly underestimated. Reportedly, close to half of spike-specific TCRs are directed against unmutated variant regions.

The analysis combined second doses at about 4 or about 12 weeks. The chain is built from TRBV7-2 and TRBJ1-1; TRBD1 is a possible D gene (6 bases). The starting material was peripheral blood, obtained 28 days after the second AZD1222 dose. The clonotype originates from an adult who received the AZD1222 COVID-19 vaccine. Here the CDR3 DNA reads TGTGCCAGCAGGGGACAATTGAACACTGAAGCTTTCTTT. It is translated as CASRGQLNTEAFF. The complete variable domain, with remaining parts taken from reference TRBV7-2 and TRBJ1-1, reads GAGVSQSPSNKVTEKGKDVELRCDPISGHTALYWYRQSLGQGLEFLIYFQGNSAPDKSGLPSDRFSAERTGGSVSTLTIQRTQQEDSAVYLCASRGQLNTEAFFGQGTRLTVV.